These 30 T cell receptor beta chains originate from one sample sequenced in a study of blood T cell repertoires in COVID-19. TCRdb's copy holds only in-frame clones and misses some; the assay was immunoSEQ multiplex PCR. The table shows around 100,000 clones, with roughly 91% occurring only once. Sequencing was carried out using peripheral blood. These receptors were collected from a human donor in a cohort sampled during active COVID-19.

The rearrangement joins TRBV4-2 to TRBJ2-3; 8 bases are a match to TRBD2. Germline V gene lookup returns CDR1 LGHNA and CDR2 YNFKEQ. V dropped 1 base and J dropped 1; count of bases not matched to a gene: 10. The CDR3 totals 18 residues. The CDR3 DNA follows: TGTGCCAGCAGCCAAGCCGCCCGACTTAGCGGGGGCACAGATACGCAGTATTTT. Translated, it gives CASSQAARLSGGTDTQYF.

This chain connects TRBV2 to TRBJ2-5, with 9 bases lining up with TRBD1. The V segment lost 6 bases and the J segment 5 bases; nucleotides outside the gene matches: 1. The germline V gene encodes CDR1 SNHLY and CDR2 FYNNEI. The CDR3 is 12 amino acids. CDR3 region: CASRTGGETQYF. DNA for the CDR3: TGTGCCAGCAGGACAGGGGGGGAGACCCAGTACTTC. Complete variable domain (other parts from reference TRBV2 and TRBJ2-5): EPEVTQTPSHQVTQMGQEVILRCVPISNHLYFYWYRQILGQKVEFLVSFYNNEISEKSEIFDDQFSVERPDGSNFTLKIRSTKLEDSAMYFCASRTGGETQYFGPGTRLLVL.

The V and J genes are TRBV29-1 and TRBJ2-7; a weak D match, TRBD1 (5 bases). V was cut by 4 bases and J by 2 bases, with 15 bases left in between. The CDR3 consists of 14 residues. Per germline, CDR1 SQVTM and CDR2 ANQGSEA. The CDR3: CSVGAGARTYEQYF. The DNA for the CDR3 is TGCAGCGTTGGGGCTGGGGCCCGGACCTACGAGCAGTACTTC.

This chain links TRBV28 with TRBJ2-5; TRBD2 matches at 7 bases. The CDR3 extends over 13 amino acids. Trimming cost V 7 bases and J 3 bases; bases outside gene matches: 5. CDR1 and CDR2 (germline): MDHEN, SYDVKM. CDR3 bases: TGTGCCAGCAAAACCGGGGGGAAAGAGACCCAGTACTTC. Encoded protein: CASKTGGKETQYF.

Notes on this clone: An end of the junction does not agree with germline; a read error may underlie this. The chain couples TRBV4-1 to TRBJ2-7; D might be TRBD2 (6 bases). CDR1 and CDR2 from the germline V gene are MGHRA and YSYEKL. CDR3 size: 12 residues. DNA for the CDR3: TGCGCCAGCAGCCAAGAGCGGCAGGGTGCGGGATTC. This encodes CASSQERQGAGF.

The chain combines TRBV30 with TRBJ1-1, with D maybe TRBD1 (6 bases). The V gene lost 4 bases and the J gene lost 2 bases, with 17 bases spanning the gap. Germline-derived CDR1 and CDR2 are GTSNPN and SVGIG (reference sequence). CDR3 length: 15 amino acids. The CDR3 protein is CAWTQNLRGNTEAFF. CDR3 nucleotides: TGTGCCTGGACTCAAAACCTCAGGGGAAACACTGAAGCTTTCTTT.

The chain recombines TRBV10-3 with TRBJ1-2; 8 bases fit TRBD1. After removal of 3 bases from V and 8 bases from J, the junction contained 5 bases not matched to a gene. Germline V CDR1 and CDR2: ENHRY, SYGVKD. This CDR3 is built from 13 residues. This CDR3 is CAISDSTGVGYTF. CDR3 nucleotides: TGTGCCATCAGTGACTCGACAGGGGTGGGCTACACCTTC.

The chain combines TRBV11-3 with TRBJ1-2; possible D gene TRBD1, 6 bases. This CDR3 contains 15 residues. Germline V gene data show CDR1 as SGHNT and CDR2 as YENEEA. Trimming removed 5 bases at V and 1 base at J, with 14 bases between. The CDR3 DNA follows: TGTGCCAGCAGCCCGCAGACAGGAGTTAACTATGGCTACACCTTC. Protein product: CASSPQTGVNYGYTF. Drawing the rest from reference TRBV11-3 and TRBJ1-2, the complete variable domain is EAGVVQSPRYKIIEKKQPVAFWCNPISGHNTLYWYLQNLGQGPELLIRYENEEAVDDSQLPKDRFSAERLKGVDSTLKIQPAELGDSAVYLCASSPQTGVNYGYTFGSGTRLTVV.

The chain carries TRBV7-9 and TRBJ2-3; D is possibly TRBD2 (6 bases). The CDR3 runs to 13 residues. CDR1 and CDR2 (germline): SEHNR, FQNEAQ (reference sequence). V lost 9 bases, J lost 1 base, and 11 bases lay in between. CDR3 bases: TGTGCCAGTATGTGGGGGGGCACAGATACGCAGTATTTT. Amino acid sequence: CASMWGGTDTQYF.

As regards this clone: The sample holds other DNA sequences that translate to the same CDR3. The chain carries TRBV18 and TRBJ1-6; 11 bases match TRBD1. The CDR3 is made up of 15 amino acids. CDR1 is KGHSH and CDR2 is LQKENI in the germline V gene. V shed 6 bases, J shed 6 bases, and the junction held 4 bases outside the gene matches. The CDR3 sequence: CASSPGTGGNSPLHF. The CDR3 DNA is TGTGCCAGCTCTCCCGGGACAGGGGGTAATTCACCCCTCCACTTT.

The V gene is TRBV27, the J gene TRBJ1-5; 9 nucleotides agree with TRBD1. CDR3 size: 17 residues. Germline V lookup: CDR1 MNHEY, CDR2 SMNVEV (reference sequence). The junction had 16 bases not matched to a gene; V was cut back by 7 bases and J by 6 bases. This CDR3 reads CASTPGQGTWRSQPQHF. As DNA, the CDR3 is TGTGCCAGCACCCCGGGACAGGGTACGTGGAGGAGTCAGCCCCAGCATTTT.

This clone came up once. The gene calls are TRBV3-1 (or the pseudogene TRBV3-2) and TRBJ2-2; tentative D call: TRBD2 (5 bases). The CDR3 is made up of 14 amino acids. The V gene lost 5 bases and the J gene lost 7 bases, with 14 bases spanning the gap. CDR1 is LGHDT, CDR2 YNNKEL, per germline (reference sequence). The CDR3 region is CASSDYQRRGELFF. The CDR3 region has the DNA TGTGCCAGCAGCGACTACCAGCGTCGCGGGGAGCTGTTTTTT.

The rearrangement uses TRBV9 and TRBJ2-3, with 9 bases aligning to TRBD2. Germline V gives CDR1 SGDLS, CDR2 YYNGEE. The CDR3 consists of 16 residues. V gave up 3 bases and J gave up 4 bases; unmatched junction bases: 9. The chain's CDR3 is CASSASSAGGSDTQYF. For the CDR3, the DNA is TGTGCCAGCAGCGCTAGTTCAGCGGGGGGATCAGATACGCAGTATTTT. Drawing the rest from reference TRBV9 and TRBJ2-3, the complete variable domain is DSGVTQTPKHLITATGQRVTLRCSPRSGDLSVYWYQQSLDQGLQFLIQYYNGEERAKGNILERFSAQQFPDLHSELNLSSLELGDSALYFCASSASSAGGSDTQYFGPGTRLTVL.

V and J are TRBV24-1 and TRBJ2-2; 16 bases are shared with TRBD2. Trimming cost V 4 bases and J 0 bases; bases outside gene matches: 1. Germline loops: CDR1 KGHDR, CDR2 SFDVKD. The CDR3 runs to 18 residues. This CDR3 reads CATSEGLAGGANTGELFF. CDR3 in DNA: TGTGCCACCAGTGAGGGACTAGCGGGGGGGGCGAACACCGGGGAGCTGTTTTTT.

The rearrangement uses TRBV7-9 and TRBJ1-2; possible D gene TRBD1, 5 bases. V lost 3 bases, J lost 10 bases, and 15 bases lay in between. This CDR3 contains 13 residues. The germline V gene has CDR1 SEHNR and CDR2 FQNEAQ (reference sequence). The CDR3 DNA is TGTGCCAGCAGCTTGGTATTTGAAGGGGACTACACCTTC. Its translation is CASSLVFEGDYTF.

This chain links TRBV9 with TRBJ2-1; no firm D call. Trimming pared 0 bases from V and 0 bases from J, leaving 7 bases between. The length of the CDR3 is 15 residues. The germline V gene encodes CDR1 SGDLS and CDR2 YYNGEE. The CDR3 sequence is CASSVASASYNEQFF. CDR3 sequence (DNA): TGTGCCAGCAGCGTAGCTAGTGCCTCCTACAATGAGCAGTTCTTC.

V usage is TRBV28 and J usage is TRBJ1-5; 7 bases agree with TRBD1. The CDR3 has 17 residues. Germline CDR1 and CDR2: MDHEN and SYDVKM. V was pared by 3 bases and J by 0 bases, with 8 bases of the junction left unmatched. CDR3 loop: CASSFIGGGYSNQPQHF. The DNA of the CDR3 is TGTGCCAGCAGTTTTATAGGGGGCGGGTATAGCAATCAGCCCCAGCATTTT.

The chain joins TRBV4-3 to TRBJ2-3; no firm D call. CDR3 length: 16 residues. Trimming cost V 0 bases and J 2 bases, with 12 bases left between them. The germline gives CDR1 LGHNA, CDR2 YSLEER. The CDR3 DNA sequence: TGCGCCAGCAGCCAAGACGGGTCTGGCGCCACAGATACGCAGTATTTT. It specifies CASSQDGSGATDTQYF.

CDR3 bases: TGTGCCAGCAGTCATACAGACTATAGCAATCAGCCCCAGCATTTT. Its translation is CASSHTDYSNQPQHF. The genes are TRBV6-6 and TRBJ1-5; no firm D call. The CDR3 sequence is 15 residues long. Germline values: CDR1 MNHNY, CDR2 SVGAGI (reference sequence). Trimming pared 5 bases from V and 0 bases from J, leaving 11 bases between.

The gene calls are TRBV19 and TRBJ2-7; 7 bases line up with TRBD1. Germline CDR1 and CDR2: LNHDA and SQIVND (reference sequence). This CDR3 has 14 amino acids. V was pared by 7 bases and J by 3 bases, with 9 bases of the junction left unmatched. The CDR3 spells CASTPSGQHYEQYF. In DNA form, the CDR3 reads TGTGCCAGTACCCCATCGGGACAGCACTACGAGCAGTACTTC.

The chain uses TRBV14 and TRBJ1-1, with 7 bases fitting TRBD1. Germline trimming cut 0 bases from V and 7 bases from J; bases unmatched to any gene: 2. Germline CDR1 reads SGHDN; CDR2 reads FVKESK. The CDR3 has 13 residues. CDR3 DNA: TGTGCCAGCAGCCAAGAGACAGGGCGTGAAGCTTTCTTT. Its protein product is CASSQETGREAFF. Complete variable domain (other parts from reference TRBV14 and TRBJ1-1): EAGVTQFPSHSVIEKGQTVTLRCDPISGHDNLYWYRRVMGKEIKFLLHFVKESKQDESGMPNNRFLAERTGGTYSTLKVQPAELEDSGVYFCASSQETGREAFFGQGTRLTVV.

This clone appeared a few times. The chain has TRBV19 and TRBJ1-2; D gene ambiguous. Germline values: CDR1 LNHDA, CDR2 SQIVND (reference sequence). V lost 1 base, J lost 6 bases, and 9 bases lay in between. This CDR3 has 13 amino acids. The CDR3 DNA reads as TGTGCCAGTAGTATAGGCCTACTCGATGGCTACACCTTC. Translating it yields CASSIGLLDGYTF.

The rearrangement joins TRBV4-1 to TRBJ1-1; D is unresolved. Trimming pared 2 bases from V and 2 bases from J, leaving 6 bases between. Germline V gene sequence: CDR1 MGHRA, CDR2 YSYEKL. This CDR3 is built from 13 residues. The CDR3 region is CASSQPGNTEAFF. CDR3 nucleotide sequence: TGCGCCAGCAGCCAACCGGGAAACACTGAAGCTTTCTTT.

This chain joins TRBV5-4 and TRBJ1-2; D unclear. V lost 5 bases and J lost 0, with 11 bases in between. In germline, CDR1 is SGHNT, CDR2 YYREEE (reference sequence). The CDR3 consists of 14 residues. The CDR3 loop is CASSWSGSNYGYTF. The CDR3 region has the DNA TGTGCCAGCAGTTGGAGTGGGTCTAACTATGGCTACACCTTC.

V is TRBV6-2 or TRBV6-3 and J is TRBJ1-1, with D possibly matching TRBD1 (6 bases). Per the germline V gene, CDR1 is MNHEY and CDR2 is SVGEGT. V shed 5 bases and J shed 5 bases, with 12 bases lying between them. The CDR3 loop spans 13 amino acids. CDR3 DNA: TGTGCCAGCAGTGATACAGGGAGAACTGAAGCTTTCTTT. Amino acids: CASSDTGRTEAFF.

The J gene is TRBJ1-2, the V gene TRBV5-1; a possible D gene is TRBD1 (5 bases). The CDR3 totals 13 residues. Germline V lookup: CDR1 SGHRS, CDR2 YFSETQ. V gave up 4 bases and J gave up 8 bases, with 15 bases separating them. CDR3 sequence (DNA): TGCGCCAGCAGCCCCAGTGGGGCTCGGGGCTACACCTTC. This gives the protein CASSPSGARGYTF. Variable domain in full (rest from reference TRBV5-1 and TRBJ1-2): KAGVTQTPRYLIKTRGQQVTLSCSPISGHRSVSWYQQTPGQGLQFLFEYFSETQRNKGNFPGRFSGRQFSNSRSEMNVSTLELGDSALYLCASSPSGARGYTFGSGTRLTVV.

This clone has more than one count but fewer than ten. The gene calls are TRBV3-1 (or the pseudogene TRBV3-2) and TRBJ1-2; a weak D match, TRBD1 (6 bases). The V gene lost 3 bases and the J gene lost 8 bases, with 7 bases spanning the gap. Germline V gene sequence: CDR1 LGHDT, CDR2 YNNKEL (reference sequence). This CDR3 has 11 residues. This chain's CDR3 is CASSQTGGYTF. The DNA for the CDR3 is TGTGCCAGCAGCCAGACAGGAGGCTACACCTTC.

The genes are TRBV28 and TRBJ2-1; TRBD2 matches 10 bases. Germline-derived CDR1 and CDR2 are MDHEN and SYDVKM. With 6 bases clipped from V and 7 bases from J, the junction kept 9 bases outside the gene matches. CDR3 length equals 15 residues. CDR3 DNA sequence: TGTGCCAGCAGACAGCTAGCGGGAGTTAGAAATGAGCAGTTCTTC. This codes for CASRQLAGVRNEQFF.

The V gene is TRBV30, the J gene TRBJ1-5, with 7 bases identical to TRBD1. V shed 4 bases and J 4 bases; nucleotides not matched to a gene: 1. CDR1 and CDR2 from the germline V gene are GTSNPN and SVGIG (reference sequence). The CDR3 loop spans 12 amino acids. DNA for the CDR3: TGTGCCTGGAAACAGGGGAATCAGCCCCAGCATTTT. It specifies CAWKQGNQPQHF.

The genes are TRBV3-1 (or the pseudogene TRBV3-2) and TRBJ2-3; 8 bases map to TRBD2. From germline, CDR1 is LGHDT and CDR2 YNNKEL (reference sequence). With V trimmed by 4 bases and J by 4 bases, 10 bases remained unmatched. The CDR3 runs 16 residues. The CDR3 DNA reads as TGTGCCAGCAGCCCATTCGAGAGAGCGGGAGCAGATACGCAGTATTTT. Protein: CASSPFERAGADTQYF.